The source of this TCR beta chain is a study of CD8 T cells in ankylosing spondylitis. TCRdb reprocessed the 5' RACE reads via MiXCR and lists one record per CDR3 protein. The sample lists 300,000 to 350,000 distinct CDR3 sequences, roughly 15% occurring once. Study-wide results and limits: Clones linked with disease were CD8+ and fairly uncommon in the peripheral blood.

CDR1 MGHRA and CDR2 YSYEKL come from the germline V gene. Trimming removed 3 bases from V and 3 bases from J; junction bases left unmatched: 9. This CDR3 has 17 residues. A remark on this clonotype: Its antigen is still unknown.

The clonotype was recovered from a male donor with ankylosing spondylitis or in good health (not recorded which). The sequencing sample was made of blood, either unsorted or a sorted T cell fraction (not recorded which). The V and J genes are TRBV4-1 and TRBJ1-5, with 9 positions matching TRBD1. The CDR3 bases are TGCGCCAGCAGCCAGAGACAGGGGGTATTAAACAATCAGCCCCAGCATTTT. Translated, it gives CASSQRQGVLNNQPQHF.